These 14 T cell receptor beta chains share one sample of origin, sequenced in a study of CD8 T cells in ankylosing spondylitis. Each CDR3 protein gets one entry after TCRdb re-called the 5' RACE reads with MiXCR. The table lists 200,000 to 250,000 distinct CDR3 sequences, about 10% of them singletons, with under 7% in the top ten. The sequenced sample was blood, either unsorted or a sorted T cell fraction (not recorded which). These receptors were obtained from a male donor with ankylosing spondylitis or in good health (not recorded which).

This clonotype was seen at least ten times. The chain couples TRBV12-3 or TRBV12-4 to TRBJ2-2; unclear D gene. This CDR3 comprises 14 residues. Trimming took off 5 bases at V and 1 base at J, with 8 bases between the two ends. CDR3 in amino acids: CASSNALNTGELFF. The DNA for the CDR3 is TGTGCCAGCAGTAACGCGTTGAACACCGGGGAGCTGTTTTTT.

This clonotype has a count of ten or more. J is TRBJ2-7 and V is TRBV5-5; weak D call: TRBD1 (5 bases). The CDR3 covers 14 residues. Germline CDR1 is SGHKS and CDR2 is YYEKEE (reference sequence). V gave up 3 bases and J gave up 2 bases, with 12 bases separating them. The CDR3 loop is CASSSVGAAYEQYF. CDR3 bases: TGTGCCAGCAGCTCGGTTGGGGCGGCCTACGAGCAGTACTTC. Full variable domain (rest looked up from reference TRBV5-5 and TRBJ2-7): DAGVTQSPTHLIKTRGQQVTLRCSPISGHKSVSWYQQVLGQGPQFIFQYYEKEERGRGNFPDRFSARQFPNYSSELNVNALLLGDSALYLCASSSVGAAYEQYFGPGTRLTVT.

Comments on this clonotype: A much larger clonotype is one base distant, so this may be a read error. V is TRBV29-1 and J is TRBJ2-3; D might be TRBD1 (6 bases). This CDR3 has 14 residues. Germline V lookup: CDR1 SQVTM, CDR2 ANQGSEA. The CDR3 reads CSVVGGQSTDAQYF. CDR3 nucleotides: TGCAGCGTTGTAGGGGGTCAGAGCACAGATGCGCAGTATTTT.

The sample holds many counts of this clonotype. The V gene is TRBV27, the J gene TRBJ2-5; TRBD1 aligns across 8 bases. The CDR3 covers 16 residues. Per the germline V gene, CDR1 is MNHEY and CDR2 is SMNVEV (reference sequence). The junction had 11 bases not matched to a gene; V was cut back by 2 bases and J by 6 bases. The CDR3 here is CASSLNGVWTGKTQYF. The CDR3 nucleotides read TGTGCCAGCAGTTTAAACGGCGTTTGGACAGGGAAGACCCAGTACTTC.

This clonotype was counted a few times. The CDR3 nucleotides are TGCAGCGTTGAAAGGGGGAGTAATCAAGATACGCAGTATTTT. This translates into CSVERGSNQDTQYF. The V call is TRBV29-1, the J call TRBJ2-3, with TRBD1 as a possible D gene (6 bases). The CDR3 is 14 residues long. V gave up 2 bases and J gave up 5 bases, with 14 bases separating them. CDR1 is SQVTM and CDR2 is ANQGSEA in the germline V gene.

The chain uses TRBV9 and TRBJ1-4; tentatively, D is TRBD1 (6 bases). Looked up from germline, CDR1 is SGDLS and CDR2 is YYNGEE. V shed 6 bases and J shed 4 bases, with 16 bases lying between them. CDR3 length equals 15 residues. In nucleotides, the CDR3 is TGTGCCAGCACCGGAGGCCGGGACAATAATGAAAAACTGTTTTTT. Translated: CASTGGRDNNEKLFF.

This clonotype was seen many times. The gene calls are TRBV20-1 and TRBJ1-6; 7 bases map to TRBD1. The germline CDR1 and CDR2 sequences are DFQATT and SNEGSKA (reference sequence). CDR3 length: 13 residues. V shed 3 bases, J shed 7 bases, and the junction held 3 bases outside the gene matches. In DNA form, the CDR3 reads TGCAGTGCTAGGGGGACAGACAATTCACCCCTCCACTTT. Encoded protein: CSARGTDNSPLHF.

This clonotype has ten or more counts. The V and J genes are TRBV5-1 and TRBJ2-1, with 7 bases aligning to TRBD2. Losses at the gene ends were 0 bases for V and 8 bases for J; bases not matched to a gene: 8. The CDR3 totals 15 residues. Germline CDR1 SGHRS, CDR2 YFSETQ. The CDR3 sequence: CASSLVRTSIDEQFF. DNA for the CDR3: TGCGCCAGCAGCTTGGTTAGGACTAGTATCGATGAGCAGTTCTTC.

This clonotype has at least ten counts. The CDR3 DNA is TGTGCCAGCAGTGAGACGGGACAGCCCCAAGAGACCCAGTACTTC. Translation: CASSETGQPQETQYF. The chain recombines TRBV25-1 with TRBJ2-5, with 7 bases matching TRBD1. Germline-derived CDR1 and CDR2 are MGHDK and SYGVNS. The CDR3 runs 15 residues. J gave up 1 base and V 3 bases, and 5 bases lay outside the gene matches.

At least ten counts were recorded for this clonotype. The chain carries TRBV9 and TRBJ1-2; no clear D. The CDR3 consists of 14 residues. Germline V gene data show CDR1 as SGDLS and CDR2 as YYNGEE. V was cut by 2 bases and J by 8 bases, with 16 bases left in between. CDR3 amino acids: CASSVDFREWGYTF. For the CDR3, the DNA is TGTGCCAGCAGCGTCGATTTTCGGGAATGGGGCTACACCTTC.

The table lists this clonotype with many counts. V usage is TRBV20-1 and J usage is TRBJ1-6; TRBD1 matches at 7 bases. The V segment lost 5 bases and the J segment 7 bases; nucleotides outside the gene matches: 11. Looked up from germline, CDR1 is DFQATT and CDR2 is SNEGSKA (reference sequence). This CDR3 spans 15 amino acids. As DNA, the CDR3 is TGCAGTGCTCCAGGCCCAACAGGGGTGAATTCACCCCTCCACTTT. Translated, it gives CSAPGPTGVNSPLHF.

The gene calls are TRBV13 and TRBJ2-3, with 7 bases lining up with TRBD1. Germline lookup yields CDR1 PRHDT and CDR2 FYEKMQ (reference sequence). V lost 0 bases, J lost 3 bases, and 3 bases stayed unmatched. There are 15 residues in the CDR3. The CDR3 region is CASSLGTGTTDTQYF. As DNA, the CDR3 is TGTGCCAGCAGCTTAGGGACAGGGACGACAGATACGCAGTATTTT.

The J gene is TRBJ1-2, the V gene TRBV19; D is uncertain. The CDR3 is made up of 14 amino acids. Germline CDR1 is LNHDA and CDR2 is SQIVND (reference sequence). V lost 4 bases and J lost 2, with 11 bases in between. CDR3 sequence reads: CASSTRASNYGYTF. CDR3 coding DNA: TGTGCCAGTAGTACGCGGGCCTCAAACTATGGCTACACCTTC.

This clonotype was picked up many times. V is TRBV5-1 and J is TRBJ2-3; D is unresolved. This CDR3 region has 14 residues. In germline, CDR1 is SGHRS, CDR2 YFSETQ. Trimming stripped 3 bases from V and 3 bases from J, with 11 bases between. CDR3 sequence reads: CASSWTPGTDTQYF. CDR3 coding DNA: TGCGCCAGCAGCTGGACCCCCGGGACAGATACGCAGTATTTT.